This T cell receptor beta chain stems from a study of breast tumors, draining lymph nodes, adjacent tissues. Study results and limitations: Luminal-like breast cancer showed significantly higher tumor–nontumor repertoire similarity than basal-like. Findings are consistent with lymph node origin and intratumoral expansion of most tumor T cells. That most tumor T cells come from lymph nodes remained unproven.

TCRdb recomputed calls from the multiplex PCR reads with MiXCR, one row per CDR3 protein. The sample carries about 230,000 distinct CDR3 sequences, approximately 30% recorded once. Breast cancer patients provided tissue from their axillary draining lymph nodes. CDR3 length equals 13 residues. Per germline, CDR1 SQVTM and CDR2 ANQGSEA. This clonotype has only one observation. Its antigen is unknown. A read error may produce the germline difference seen at one junction end. Material: axillary lymph node tissue. The TCR originated in a female donor with breast cancer. Some clones in this sample may be carry-over from other donors' samples. J is TRBJ1-1 and V is TRBV29-1; unclear D gene. The CDR3 reads CSAPNSGYTEALF. CDR3 DNA: TGCAGCGCCCCGAACTCGGGGTACACTGAAGCTCTCTTT.